This is a list of T cell receptor beta chains from one sample in a study of identifying expanded T cells in peripheral blood. The repertoire was sequenced with immunoSEQ multiplex PCR; TCRdb's copy has only in-frame clones and lacks some. The sample has tens of thousands of clones; approximately 85% are singletons. Sequencing was carried out using blood. These receptors all come from a person between 18 and 69 years old in good health. CDR3s leave out the opening cysteine and the closing phenylalanine or tryptophan.

j_call: TRBJ1-6
v_call: TRBV21-1
cdr3_aa: ASSKGRPYNSPLH

j_call: TRBJ1-4
v_call: TRBV6-1
cdr3_aa: ATQGTGGNEKLF

j_call: TRBJ1-2
v_call: TRBV6-5
cdr3_aa: ASSPNDGGSRGYT

j_call: TRBJ2-7
v_call: TRBV9
cdr3_aa: ASSLSDELGYEQY

j_call: TRBJ2-1
v_call: TRBV10-1
cdr3_aa: ASSPTGSSYNEQF

j_call: TRBJ1-5
v_call: TRBV5-1
cdr3_aa: ASSPDSHNQPQH

j_call: TRBJ2-7
v_call: TRBV7-9
cdr3_aa: ASSLGKVYEQY

j_call: TRBJ1-1
v_call: TRBV11-3
cdr3_aa: ASSLEMEGYTEAF

j_call: TRBJ1-2
v_call: TRBV5-4
cdr3_aa: ASSFQGRGDYGYT

j_call: TRBJ2-3
v_call: TRBV7-9
cdr3_aa: ASSSELAGASTDTQY

j_call: TRBJ1-3
v_call: TRBV7-9
cdr3_aa: ASSLGQGRSGNTIY

j_call: TRBJ1-2
v_call: TRBV9
cdr3_aa: ASSASVGNYGYT

j_call: TRBJ2-5
v_call: TRBV19
cdr3_aa: ASSPGTSGLGETQY

j_call: TRBJ1-3
v_call: TRBV9
cdr3_aa: ASSPGTSQAGNTIY

j_call: TRBJ2-1
v_call: TRBV11-3
cdr3_aa: ASSIGTSGIEQF

j_call: TRBJ1-2
v_call: TRBV10-3
cdr3_aa: AISESRGPGGYT

j_call: TRBJ1-2
v_call: TRBV6-6
cdr3_aa: ASSQTGGYGYT

j_call: TRBJ2-1
v_call: TRBV7-2
cdr3_aa: ASSQDLREQF

j_call: TRBJ2-7
v_call: TRBV5-1
cdr3_aa: ASSQIPGQGTYEQY

j_call: TRBJ1-2
v_call: TRBV30
cdr3_aa: AWSHAGTGATYGYT

j_call: TRBJ2-1
v_call: TRBV5-1
cdr3_aa: ASSLGTSGPPEQF

j_call: TRBJ1-2
v_call: TRBV2
cdr3_aa: ASSESKGGPGYT

j_call: TRBJ2-7
v_call: TRBV7-2
cdr3_aa: ASSPESYEQY

j_call: TRBJ2-7
v_call: TRBV6-6
cdr3_aa: ASSSSMDRRSYEQY

j_call: TRBJ2-1
v_call: TRBV19
cdr3_aa: ASRGVHEQF

j_call: TRBJ2-7
v_call: TRBV7-9
cdr3_aa: ASSFPGGPYEQY

j_call: TRBJ2-7
v_call: TRBV29-1
cdr3_aa: SAWTGADEQY

j_call: TRBJ1-3
v_call: TRBV25-1
cdr3_aa: ASTPGHNGNTIY

j_call: TRBJ1-1
v_call: TRBV30
cdr3_aa: AWSRRQAPGEAF

j_call: TRBJ2-7
v_call: TRBV29-1
cdr3_aa: SVDSGYEQY

j_call: TRBJ2-7
v_call: TRBV30
cdr3_aa: AWSARDRGVPFHEQY

j_call: TRBJ2-7
v_call: TRBV4-2
cdr3_aa: ASSHGRSAGITYEQY

j_call: TRBJ2-2
v_call: TRBV9
cdr3_aa: ASSVTSGDNTGELF

j_call: TRBJ1-2
v_call: TRBV28
cdr3_aa: ASSLSSRVPYGYT

j_call: TRBJ1-2
v_call: TRBV2
cdr3_aa: ASRPRDGYT

j_call: TRBJ1-2
v_call: TRBV10-1
cdr3_aa: ASSESNGYGYT

j_call: TRBJ2-3
v_call: TRBV19
cdr3_aa: ASSQWEGLGGTQY

j_call: TRBJ2-7
v_call: TRBV28
cdr3_aa: ASSPPGAAGEQY

j_call: TRBJ1-2
v_call: TRBV10-2
cdr3_aa: ASSAANYGYT

j_call: TRBJ2-1
v_call: TRBV7-3
cdr3_aa: ASREGGNSYNEQF

j_call: TRBJ1-1
v_call: TRBV21-1
cdr3_aa: ASIHRGFGTEAF

j_call: TRBJ2-7
v_call: TRBV10-2
cdr3_aa: ASSAGFDEQY

j_call: TRBJ2-7
v_call: TRBV6-1
cdr3_aa: ASRVGSGLTYEQY

j_call: TRBJ2-1
v_call: TRBV9
cdr3_aa: ASSVAGANEQF

j_call: TRBJ1-5
v_call: TRBV18
cdr3_aa: ASSPSWTDSNQPQH

j_call: TRBJ1-4
v_call: TRBV7-9
cdr3_aa: ASSRPSSTNEKLF

j_call: TRBJ1-6
v_call: TRBV4-1
cdr3_aa: ASSQVSTDSPLH

j_call: TRBJ2-2
v_call: TRBV29-1
cdr3_aa: SVLMPYTGELF

j_call: TRBJ2-5
v_call: TRBV5-4
cdr3_aa: ASSPWGSGSGTQY

j_call: TRBJ2-2
v_call: TRBV2
cdr3_aa: ACCGQTLTGELF

j_call: TRBJ2-3
v_call: TRBV7-2
cdr3_aa: ASSSSTDTQY

j_call: TRBJ1-4
v_call: TRBV11-2
cdr3_aa: ASSSNRQVRSNEKLF

j_call: TRBJ1-5
v_call: TRBV7-6
cdr3_aa: ASSPDLSNQPQH